This T cell receptor (beta chain) was identified during a study of somatic mutations in cytotoxic T cells in rheumatoid arthritis. The V segment lost 5 bases and the J segment 3 bases; nucleotides outside the gene matches: 7. The germline V gene has CDR1 SGHVS and CDR2 FQNEAQ. The CDR3 has 17 amino acids. Details on this clone: What it recognizes is unknown.

The study's findings and limits: There was no significant difference in CD8+ T-cell clonality between rheumatoid arthritis patients and age-matched healthy controls.

Sequencing was performed with immunoSEQ multiplex PCR; in TCRdb, only in-frame clones are kept and a portion is missing. The profile shows about 23,000 clones, roughly 74% of them singletons. This sequence joins TRBV7-8 and TRBJ2-1, with 13 nucleotides matching TRBD2. This clonotype was sampled from an adult with rheumatoid arthritis. The source material was CD8+ T cells sorted from blood. The CDR3 coding sequence is TGTGCCAGCAGCCCTTGGACTAGCGGGAGTAGCTACAATGAGCAGTTCTTC. It codes for CASSPWTSGSSYNEQFF.